These 8 T cell receptor beta chains came from one sample sequenced in a study of T cell repertoires in cytomegalovirus infection. MiXCR, applied by TCRdb to the reads, yields one record per CDR3 protein. The table shows approximately 70,000 distinct CDR3 sequences, with about 4.2% occurring only once. The sequenced sample was PBMCs. The receptors derive from a human donor in good health (CMV status not recorded). Some clones in this sample may be carry-over from other donors' samples.

This clonotype has ten or more counts. The chain has TRBV7-6 and TRBJ1-2; D gene uncertain. Germline V gene sequence: CDR1 SGHVS, CDR2 FNYEAQ. This CDR3 spans 14 amino acids. Trimming removed 5 bases from V and 3 bases from J, with 13 bases in between. CDR3 residues: CASSKSYPDYGYTF. CDR3 DNA: TGTGCCAGCAGCAAAAGCTATCCTGACTATGGCTACACCTTC.

The sample holds many counts of this clonotype. This chain links TRBV7-2 with TRBJ2-1, with 7 nucleotides matching TRBD1. The J segment lost 12 bases and the V segment lost 7 bases, leaving 12 bases of the junction unmatched. The germline CDR1 and CDR2 sequences are SGHTA and FQGNSA. The CDR3 sequence is 13 residues long. The CDR3 region is CASTTGVPGRQFF. The CDR3 DNA reads TGTGCCAGCACCACAGGGGTACCTGGTAGGCAGTTCTTC.

There are many counts of this clonotype. The chain has TRBV6-5 and TRBJ2-7, with 10 bases aligning to TRBD1. There are 15 residues in the CDR3. Unmatched junction bases numbered 8, after V lost 3 bases and J lost 6 bases. Germline CDR1 MNHEY, CDR2 SVGAGI. The DNA of the CDR3 is TGTGCCAGCAGTTATAGGACAGGGGGAGTTCGCGAGCAGTACTTC. It specifies CASSYRTGGVREQYF.

This clonotype was recorded many times. This chain joins TRBV7-2 and TRBJ2-3, with TRBD1 matching 8 bases. Trimming removed 6 bases from V and 3 bases from J; junction bases left unmatched: 5. The CDR3 consists of 14 residues. The V gene's germline CDR1 is SGHTA and CDR2 FQGNSA. The CDR3 nucleotides are TGTGCCAGCAGTACAGGGGGACGTACAGATACGCAGTATTTT. Translated, it gives CASSTGGRTDTQYF.

This clonotype was found many times. This chain links TRBV7-3 with TRBJ2-7; 9 nucleotides line up with TRBD1. The junction had 13 bases not matched to a gene; V was cut back by 5 bases and J by 2 bases. The germline gives CDR1 SGHTA, CDR2 FQGTGA. The length of the CDR3 is 17 residues. CDR3 bases: TGTGCCAGCAGCATCTTTCGCCAGGGGGACAGGGCCTACGAGCAGTACTTC. It translates to CASSIFRQGDRAYEQYF.

The table lists this clonotype with many counts. The chain uses TRBV20-1 and TRBJ2-3; D is undetermined. CDR1 and CDR2 from the germline V gene are DFQATT and SNEGSKA (reference sequence). The CDR3 has 13 residues. Trimming took 7 bases from V and 3 from J, leaving 14 bases between them. The CDR3 spells CSVIQPPTDTQYF. For the CDR3, the DNA is TGCAGTGTCATCCAGCCTCCAACAGATACGCAGTATTTT.

This clonotype appeared many times. The V call is TRBV24-1, the J call TRBJ2-1; no clear D gene. V was cut by 4 bases and J by 12 bases, with 15 bases left in between. CDR1 and CDR2 (germline): KGHDR, SFDVKD. The CDR3 runs 13 residues. As DNA, the CDR3 is TGTGCCACCAGTGACCCCCTAGTCGTCGGGCAGTTCTTC. It specifies CATSDPLVVGQFF.

At least ten counts were recorded for this clonotype. This chain joins TRBV12-3 or TRBV12-4 and TRBJ2-5, with D perhaps matching TRBD1 (5 bases). V was pared by 3 bases and J by 5 bases, with 10 bases between. CDR3 size: 13 residues. This CDR3 is CASSFRELETQYF. Here the CDR3 DNA reads TGTGCCAGCAGTTTCAGGGAATTGGAGACCCAGTACTTC.